The following is a T cell receptor beta chain sequence with its context. The entry originates in a study of shared T cell receptors in the human thymus. Clones were sequenced by immunoSEQ multiplex PCR, and TCRdb holds only the in-frame ones, with some missing. The sample contains 600,000 or so clones, more than 75% of which appear only once. These same data were also listed under a study on human thymus T cells. That source adds: Donation was from healthy Finnish infants who were having corrective surgery that addressed congenital heart defects. Resections from corrective heart surgery provided thymus tissue.

Sequenced input: thymocytes. The TCR was taken from a boy under two years old with a congenital heart defect.

CDR3 DNA: TGTGCCAGTAGTATCGGGTGGCGGGCCTCCTACGAGCAGTACTTC. This translates into CASSIGWRASYEQYF. This rearrangement joins TRBV19 to TRBJ2-7; D may be TRBD2 (5 bases). Germline assignment: CDR1 LNHDA and CDR2 SQIVND (reference sequence). The CDR3 loop spans 15 amino acids. V lost 3 bases and J lost 0, with 12 bases in between.